The T cell receptor beta chain described here comes from a study of T cells in Graves' hyperthyroidism and ophthalmopathy. About the study: Peripheral blood collection took place at initial diagnosis, before any treatment.

TCR beta CDR3 sequences were amplified from RNA transcripts. First-round RT-PCR with HTBI primers amplified the TCR CDR3 region. TCRdb passed the multiplex PCR reads through MiXCR, listing each CDR3 protein once. The table records roughly 280,000 distinct CDR3 sequences, approximately 21% of them present only once. Every diagnosis used clinical symptoms, serum thyroxine and TRAb, thyroid ultrasound and orbital computed tomography. This clonotype originated in a man younger than 45 with Graves' ophthalmopathy. The specimen was blood.

DNA of the CDR3: TGTGCCTGGCGGCCGGGACTGCTTAATGAAAAACTGTTTTTT. Its protein product is CAWRPGLLNEKLFF. The rearrangement uses TRBV30 and TRBJ1-4; TRBD1 might be the D (5 bases). Germline V gene lookup returns CDR1 GTSNPN and CDR2 SVGIG (reference sequence). This CDR3 contains 14 residues. The germline V and J ends were trimmed by 5 bases and 4 bases, with 14 bases remaining between them. The variable domain in full, with the rest retrieved from reference TRBV30 and TRBJ1-4, is SQTIHQWPATLVQPVGSPLSLECTVEGTSNPNLYWYRQAAGRGLQLLFYSVGIGQISSEVPQNLSASRPQDRQFILSSKKLLLSDSGFYLCAWRPGLLNEKLFFGSGTQLSVL.